This entry describes one TCR beta chain. Its specificity is not known. 13 Jbeta primers and 60 Vbeta primers were used for the PCR. This table comes from immunoSEQ multiplex PCR, and its TCRdb copy is limited to in-frame clones, with some not included. The sample includes about 180,000 clones, around 76% of them seen just once. CDR3 size: 13 residues. Germline V gene sequence: CDR1 LGHNA, CDR2 YSLEER. Trimming took off 4 bases at V and 6 bases at J, with 9 bases between the two ends. This sample is drawn from a study of cytomegalovirus exposure and HLA in healthy donors. Findings and limits, study-wide: A missense variant in DCLRE1C was later tied to TCR beta V- and J-gene trimming. As was reported, the HLA-A and HLA-B alleles of most subjects were accurately predicted from TCR beta sequences. The study put about 180 TCR beta chains on its list as cytomegalovirus-associated.

The chain uses TRBV4-3 and TRBJ2-2; TRBD1 might be the D (5 bases). Sequencing was done on a sample of PBMCs. This clonotype was sampled from a woman in her twenties or thirties in good health and CMV-seropositive. CDR3 nucleotide sequence: TGCGCCAGCAGCCCAGGGATCTCCGGGGAGCTGTTTTTT. Translation gives CASSPGISGELFF.